These 25 T cell receptor beta chains came from one sample sequenced in a study of blood T cell repertoires in COVID-19. Clones were read by immunoSEQ multiplex PCR, and TCRdb kept only the in-frame ones, dropping some. The sample includes around 180,000 clones, approximately 85% of them seen just once. The source material was peripheral blood. All receptors derive from an elderly woman with acute or convalescent COVID-19.

This clone appeared once. The genes are TRBV30 and TRBJ2-5; 11 nucleotides line up with TRBD2. The ends lost 0 bases at V and 5 bases at J; junction bases unmatched: 5. Germline V gene sequence: CDR1 GTSNPN, CDR2 SVGIG (reference sequence). The CDR3 loop spans 15 amino acids. The CDR3 is CAWSVKSSGRETQYF. CDR3 in DNA: TGTGCCTGGAGTGTAAAGTCTAGCGGGAGGGAGACCCAGTACTTC.

J is TRBJ2-7 and V is TRBV11-3; 9 bases are a match to TRBD1. The V segment lost 5 bases and the J segment 5 bases; nucleotides outside the gene matches: 10. CDR1 is SGHNT and CDR2 is YENEEA in the germline V gene. The CDR3 extends over 15 amino acids. The CDR3 DNA reads TGTGCCAGCAGCCTACGTGGACAGGGGCCAAACGAGCAGTACTTC. Translation gives CASSLRGQGPNEQYF.

In this sample, this clone turned up a few times. The J gene is TRBJ2-1, the V gene TRBV3-1 (or the pseudogene TRBV3-2), with 11 nucleotides matching TRBD2. Per germline, CDR1 LGHDT and CDR2 YNNKEL (reference sequence). After removal of 5 bases from V and 8 bases from J, the junction contained 8 bases not matched to a gene. There are 15 residues in the CDR3. The CDR3 DNA reads TGTGCCAGCAGCTACACTAGCGGGAGTAAGTATGAGCAGTTCTTC. This sequence encodes CASSYTSGSKYEQFF.

The sample holds many counts of this clone. The gene calls are TRBV15 and TRBJ2-5, with 14 nucleotides matching TRBD2. Per germline, CDR1 LNHNV and CDR2 YYDKDF (reference sequence). V trimming: 5 bases; J trimming: 7 bases; junction bases outside the gene matches: 9. The CDR3 totals 16 residues. CDR3: CATSGSGTSGRATQYF. The CDR3 DNA reads as TGTGCCACCAGCGGGTCCGGGACTAGCGGGAGAGCGACCCAGTACTTC.

The chain is built from TRBV5-1 and TRBJ1-2; no reliable D call. This CDR3 has 13 amino acids. In germline, CDR1 is SGHRS, CDR2 YFSETQ. V dropped 4 bases and J dropped 6 bases, with 13 bases sitting between them. CDR3 DNA: TGCGCCAGCAGCGCCTCACTAATTGATGGCTACACCTTC. This encodes CASSASLIDGYTF.

This clone was counted a single time. The V call is TRBV18, the J call TRBJ1-6, with 12 positions matching TRBD1. With V trimmed by 3 bases and J by 7 bases, 7 bases remained unmatched. Germline lookup yields CDR1 KGHSH and CDR2 LQKENI. The CDR3 spans 17 residues. CDR3 in amino acids: CASSPLGQGANNSPLHF. The CDR3 nucleotides are TGTGCCAGCTCACCGCTGGGACAGGGGGCGAACAATTCACCCCTCCACTTT.

This rearrangement joins TRBV9 to TRBJ2-4, with unresolved D. The germline V gene has CDR1 SGDLS and CDR2 YYNGEE. V was shortened by 0 bases and J by 3 bases, with 10 bases between the two germline ends. CDR3 length: 15 residues. The CDR3 region has the DNA TGTGCCAGCAGCGTAGCCCCCAGCGACAAAAACATTCAGTACTTC. Protein product: CASSVAPSDKNIQYF.

The rearrangement uses TRBV12-5 and TRBJ2-7; no reliable D call. Germline CDR1 LGHNT, CDR2 FRNRAP. This CDR3 contains 13 residues. Trimming shortened V by 3 bases and J by 6 bases, and 12 bases separated the two germline ends. The CDR3: CASGFIYSFEQYF. In nucleotides, the CDR3 is TGTGCTAGTGGTTTTATTTATTCTTTCGAGCAGTACTTC.

This clone came up once. This chain links TRBV5-1 with TRBJ1-1; maybe TRBD1 (5 bases). V lost 0 bases, J lost 1 base, and 10 bases lay in between. Germline-derived CDR1 and CDR2 are SGHRS and YFSETQ. There are 15 residues in the CDR3. The CDR3 DNA sequence: TGCGCCAGCAGCTTGGAGGGGCCAGGGAACACTGAAGCTTTCTTT. Translating gives CASSLEGPGNTEAFF.

The chain couples TRBV30 to TRBJ1-2; 9 bases line up with TRBD1. Germline V gives CDR1 GTSNPN, CDR2 SVGIG (reference sequence). This CDR3 has 15 amino acids. V gave up 0 bases and J gave up 6 bases; unmatched junction bases: 8. The CDR3 loop reads CAWSVRSDRGDGYTF. Here the CDR3 DNA reads TGTGCCTGGAGTGTTAGGTCGGACAGGGGAGATGGCTACACCTTC.

Sample share makes this clone medium-sized. The chain uses TRBV12-5 and TRBJ2-2, with D possibly TRBD2 on 5 matching bases. The CDR3 has 15 residues. V dropped 6 bases and J dropped 2 bases, with 13 bases sitting between them. Germline CDR1 is LGHNT and CDR2 is FRNRAP. DNA of the CDR3: TGTGCTAGTGGCTCGGGGTCCTCTAACACCGGGGAGCTGTTTTTT. Translated, it gives CASGSGSSNTGELFF.

This chain uses TRBV5-1 with TRBJ1-2, with D possibly being TRBD1 (5 bases). V lost 4 bases to trimming and J lost 7 bases, with 20 bases between them. The CDR3 contains 15 residues. CDR1 SGHRS and CDR2 YFSETQ come from the germline V gene. The CDR3 DNA reads as TGCGCCAGCAGCCCATCGGCCCCGGGGGAGACTGGCTACACCTTC. Translating gives CASSPSAPGETGYTF.

This chain joins TRBV18 and TRBJ1-2, with TRBD1 as a possible D gene (6 bases). Per the germline V gene, CDR1 is KGHSH and CDR2 is LQKENI. This CDR3 is 15 amino acids long. Trimming cost V 3 bases and J 3 bases, with 14 bases left between them. CDR3 in amino acids: CASSPIRGGDYGYTF. The CDR3 coding sequence is TGTGCCAGCTCACCTATCCGAGGGGGTGACTATGGCTACACCTTC.

In this sample, this clone turned up once. V usage is TRBV2 and J usage is TRBJ1-6; 9 nucleotides match TRBD1. The germline gives CDR1 SNHLY, CDR2 FYNNEI. V was clipped by 5 bases and J by 15 bases; unmatched bases: 14. CDR3 size: 15 residues. This CDR3 is CASSNLDRGFFVLHF. CDR3 in DNA: TGTGCCAGCAGTAACCTCGACAGGGGGTTCTTTGTCCTCCACTTT.

The CDR3 is CASSLKNRGADTQYF. The CDR3 DNA is TGTGCCAGCAGCTTGAAGAACAGGGGCGCAGATACGCAGTATTTT. The chain is built from TRBV5-4 and TRBJ2-3; 7 bases agree with TRBD1. V gave up 1 base and J gave up 4 bases; unmatched junction bases: 6. The CDR3 length is 15 residues. Germline V gene data show CDR1 as SGHNT and CDR2 as YYREEE (reference sequence). Supplemented by reference TRBV5-4 and TRBJ2-3, the full variable domain reads ETGVTQSPTHLIKTRGQQVTLRCSSQSGHNTVSWYQQALGQGPQFIFQYYREEENGRGNFPPRFSGLQFPNYSSELNVNALELDDSALYLCASSLKNRGADTQYFGPGTRLTVL.

The rearrangement links TRBV28 to TRBJ1-5; the match to TRBD1 covers 7 bases. The CDR3 is 13 amino acids. CDR1 and CDR2 from the germline V gene are MDHEN and SYDVKM. The V segment lost 3 bases and the J segment 11 bases; nucleotides outside the gene matches: 7. CDR3 protein: CASSFQGGRTQHF. The CDR3 DNA reads as TGTGCCAGCAGTTTTCAGGGGGGAAGGACCCAGCATTTT.

The V and J genes are TRBV4-1 and TRBJ1-2, with 7 bases that match TRBD1. CDR3 length equals 14 residues. The germline V gene encodes CDR1 MGHRA and CDR2 YSYEKL. V shed 1 base, J shed 4 bases, and the junction held 3 bases outside the gene matches. The CDR3 reads CASSQAGTVYGYTF. CDR3 bases: TGCGCCAGCAGCCAAGCCGGGACAGTCTATGGCTACACCTTC.

The chain has TRBV6-1 and TRBJ1-2, with 7 bases fitting TRBD1. CDR1 and CDR2 from the germline V gene are MNHNS and SASEGT. V gave up 0 bases and J gave up 0 bases; unmatched junction bases: 1. The CDR3 has 15 amino acids. CDR3 nucleotides: TGTGCCAGCAGTGAAGCGGGACAGCCTAACTATGGCTACACCTTC. This translates into CASSEAGQPNYGYTF.

V usage is TRBV6-5 and J usage is TRBJ1-3, with D possibly TRBD1 on 6 matching bases. The CDR3 is 14 amino acids. Germline-derived CDR1 and CDR2 are MNHEY and SVGAGI. With 5 bases removed from V and 8 bases from J, the gap between germline ends came to 16 bases. The DNA for the CDR3 is TGTGCCAGCAGTACCTCGGGGGGGGCGGACACCATATATTTT. Translation gives CASSTSGGADTIYF.

The chain joins TRBV25-1 to TRBJ2-7; 8 bases are shared with TRBD2. There are 15 residues in the CDR3. The junction had 3 bases not matched to a gene; V was cut back by 0 bases and J by 2 bases. Germline lookup yields CDR1 MGHDK and CDR2 SYGVNS. This CDR3 reads CASSEYGSGAYEQYF. CDR3 DNA: TGTGCCAGCAGTGAATATGGTAGCGGGGCCTACGAGCAGTACTTC.

The rearrangement links TRBV19 to TRBJ2-3, with a weak D call TRBD2 (5 bases). CDR1 and CDR2 from the germline V gene are LNHDA and SQIVND (reference sequence). V lost 6 bases, J lost 6 bases, and 10 bases lay in between. There are 12 residues in the CDR3. This CDR3 is CASRQSGDTQYF. DNA for the CDR3: TGTGCCAGTAGACAATCGGGGGATACGCAGTATTTT.

This clone has just one count. The chain combines TRBV5-1 with TRBJ1-2; 8 nucleotides agree with TRBD1. The CDR3 covers 16 residues. J gave up 4 bases and V 1 base, and 9 bases lay outside the gene matches. Germline CDR1 and CDR2: SGHRS and YFSETQ. Written as DNA, the CDR3 is TGCGCCAGCAGCTTGCGATATTACGACAGGGGCTATGGCTACACCTTC. The encoded protein is CASSLRYYDRGYGYTF.

This chain links TRBV7-9 with TRBJ1-4; D is possibly TRBD1 (5 bases). CDR3 size: 14 residues. Germline loops: CDR1 SEHNR, CDR2 FQNEAQ (reference sequence). Trimming cost V 5 bases and J 8 bases, with 15 bases left between them. The CDR3 coding sequence is TGTGCCAGCAGCCTCTCGGGGGGTGGAGAAAAACTGTTTTTT. Its protein is CASSLSGGGEKLFF.

The genes are TRBV5-1 and TRBJ2-7; D is possibly TRBD2 (6 bases). The V end was cut by 3 bases, the J end by 5 bases, with 24 bases between. Germline lookup yields CDR1 SGHRS and CDR2 YFSETQ. This CDR3 spans 17 amino acids. CDR3 sequence: CASSYDLGGSGRDEQYF. The CDR3 region has the DNA TGCGCCAGCAGCTACGACTTGGGGGGTTCCGGGAGAGACGAGCAGTACTTC. Full variable domain (missing parts from reference TRBV5-1 and TRBJ2-7): KAGVTQTPRYLIKTRGQQVTLSCSPISGHRSVSWYQQTPGQGLQFLFEYFSETQRNKGNFPGRFSGRQFSNSRSEMNVSTLELGDSALYLCASSYDLGGSGRDEQYFGPGTRLTVT.

This chain links TRBV5-6 with TRBJ1-3; D may be TRBD1 (5 bases). The CDR3 consists of 16 residues. The V gene lost 2 bases and the J gene lost 0 bases, with 12 bases spanning the gap. Germline assignment: CDR1 SGHDT and CDR2 YYEEEE. For the CDR3, the DNA is TGTGCCAGCAGCTTTAAGGGGATACTCTCTGGAAACACCATATATTTT. This sequence encodes CASSFKGILSGNTIYF.